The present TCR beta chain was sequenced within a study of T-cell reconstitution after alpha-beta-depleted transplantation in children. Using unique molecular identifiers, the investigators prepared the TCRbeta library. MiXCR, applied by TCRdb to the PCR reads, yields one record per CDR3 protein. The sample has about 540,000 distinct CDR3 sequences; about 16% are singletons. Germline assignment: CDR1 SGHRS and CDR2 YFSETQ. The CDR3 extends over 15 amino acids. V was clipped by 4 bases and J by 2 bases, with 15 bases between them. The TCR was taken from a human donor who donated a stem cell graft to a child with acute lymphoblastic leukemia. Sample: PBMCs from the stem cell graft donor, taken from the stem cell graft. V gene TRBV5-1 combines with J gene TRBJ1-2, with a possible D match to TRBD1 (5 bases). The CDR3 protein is CASSPSGQGNYGYTF. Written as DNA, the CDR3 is TGCGCCAGCAGCCCCTCCGGGCAGGGCAACTATGGCTACACCTTC.